The 11 T cell receptor beta chains below come from one sample, sequenced in a study of OX40 agonist ivuxolimab in advanced cancers. Measured with immunoSEQ multiplex PCR; TCRdb has only the in-frame clones, and not every one. Seen here are over 10,000 clones, roughly 82% observed once, and the top ten hold roughly two fifths. The source was CD4+ or CD8+ T cells sorted from blood, collected in a trial of the OX40 agonist ivuxolimab. Receptors originate from an adult with an advanced solid tumor such as melanoma, head and neck, liver or kidney cancer.

The chain recombines TRBV7-9 with TRBJ2-1; 11 bases map to TRBD1. Germline-derived CDR1 and CDR2 are SEHNR and FQNEAQ (reference sequence). The J segment lost 4 bases and the V segment lost 8 bases, leaving 4 bases of the junction unmatched. The CDR3 is 14 amino acids. The CDR3 is CASRDRGIYNEQFF. The CDR3 DNA sequence: TGTGCCAGCCGGGACAGGGGGATTTACAATGAGCAGTTCTTC.

This rearrangement joins TRBV5-1 to TRBJ2-1, with 11 bases matching TRBD2. With V trimmed by 4 bases and J by 3 bases, 3 bases remained unmatched. The CDR3 totals 15 residues. In germline, CDR1 is SGHRS, CDR2 YFSETQ. CDR3 nucleotide sequence: TGCGCCAGCAGCCCGCTAGCGGGAGGCTACAATGAGCAGTTCTTC. Protein sequence: CASSPLAGGYNEQFF.

This chain links TRBV5-4 with TRBJ1-5; D unresolved. The germline CDR1 and CDR2 sequences are SGHNT and YYREEE (reference sequence). CDR3 size: 13 residues. V lost 4 bases and J lost 3, with 8 bases in between. CDR3 region: CASSPYPNQPQHF. The CDR3 bases are TGTGCCAGCAGCCCTTATCCCAATCAGCCCCAGCATTTT.

In this sample, this clone turned up once. In DNA form, the CDR3 reads TGTGCCAGCATCCCCGCCCCCGGGACAGGGGCTGGAAAACTGTTTTTT. It is translated as CASIPAPGTGAGKLFF. The rearrangement uses TRBV2 and TRBJ1-4; 10 nucleotides agree with TRBD1. CDR3 size: 16 residues. CDR1 and CDR2 (germline): SNHLY, FYNNEI. The V and J ends lost 7 bases and 10 bases, in that order; junction bases with no gene match: 15.

The V call is TRBV7-9, the J call TRBJ1-4, with a possible D match to TRBD1 (6 bases). V dropped 4 bases and J dropped 11 bases, with 17 bases sitting between them. CDR3 size: 14 residues. The germline V gene has CDR1 SEHNR and CDR2 FQNEAQ (reference sequence). Here the CDR3 reads CASSYEGGRGKLFF. The CDR3 DNA reads TGTGCCAGCAGCTACGAGGGGGGGAGAGGGAAACTGTTTTTT.

The genes are TRBV18 and TRBJ2-2; TRBD2 agrees at 8 bases. J was trimmed by 5 bases and V by 3 bases; bases with no gene match: 5. Germline CDR1 is KGHSH and CDR2 is LQKENI. CDR3 length equals 15 residues. As DNA, the CDR3 is TGTGCCAGCTCACCGGCGGGAGGATGGACCGGGGAGCTGTTTTTT. This gives the protein CASSPAGGWTGELFF.

The chain links TRBV4-1 to TRBJ1-4, with TRBD1 matching 9 bases. This CDR3 spans 18 amino acids. V shed 0 bases and J 2 bases; nucleotides not matched to a gene: 7. Germline V lookup: CDR1 MGHRA, CDR2 YSYEKL. The CDR3 bases are TGCGCCAGCAGCCAAGACGAACAGGGGGCTGGGACTAATGAAAAACTGTTTTTT. The encoded protein is CASSQDEQGAGTNEKLFF.

V usage is TRBV5-1 and J usage is TRBJ2-1; TRBD1 or TRBD2 may be the D gene (5 bases each). Trimming removed 3 bases from V and 8 bases from J, with 18 bases in between. CDR3 length equals 15 residues. The V gene's germline CDR1 is SGHRS and CDR2 YFSETQ. CDR3 coding DNA: TGCGCCAGCAGCTCGACCCAGGGAAGGGGAGATGAGCAGTTCTTC. It encodes CASSSTQGRGDEQFF.

The J gene is TRBJ2-7, the V gene TRBV6-1; D unclear. The CDR3 length is 14 residues. The V gene's germline CDR1 is MNHNS and CDR2 SASEGT. Between the trimmed V and J ends, which lost 2 bases and 3 bases, there was a span of 11 bases. The CDR3 sequence is CASSEHDTGYEQYF. The CDR3 DNA reads as TGTGCCAGCAGTGAACATGACACTGGCTACGAGCAGTACTTC.

CDR3 nucleotide sequence: TGTGCCAGCAGCTTAGGCAAGGGCAATCAGCCCCAGCATTTT. Amino acids: CASSLGKGNQPQHF. The chain combines TRBV13 with TRBJ1-5; D uncertain. V lost 0 bases, J lost 2 bases, and 5 bases lay in between. Germline V gives CDR1 PRHDT, CDR2 FYEKMQ (reference sequence). The CDR3 loop spans 14 amino acids.

In its sample, this clone was seen a few times. The chain combines TRBV7-9 with TRBJ2-3, with 13 bases matching TRBD2. CDR1 is SEHNR, CDR2 FQNEAQ, per germline (reference sequence). V lost 3 bases and J lost 0; bases outside the gene matches: 0. The CDR3 has 16 residues. CDR3 sequence: CASSLTSGGSTDTQYF. CDR3 sequence (DNA): TGTGCCAGCAGCTTGACTAGCGGGGGGAGCACAGATACGCAGTATTTT. Looking up the rest from reference TRBV7-9 and TRBJ2-3 gives the full variable domain: DTGVSQNPRHKITKRGQNVTFRCDPISEHNRLYWYRQTLGQGPEFLTYFQNEAQLEKSRLLSDRFSAERPKGSFSTLEIQRTEQGDSAMYLCASSLTSGGSTDTQYFGPGTRLTVL.